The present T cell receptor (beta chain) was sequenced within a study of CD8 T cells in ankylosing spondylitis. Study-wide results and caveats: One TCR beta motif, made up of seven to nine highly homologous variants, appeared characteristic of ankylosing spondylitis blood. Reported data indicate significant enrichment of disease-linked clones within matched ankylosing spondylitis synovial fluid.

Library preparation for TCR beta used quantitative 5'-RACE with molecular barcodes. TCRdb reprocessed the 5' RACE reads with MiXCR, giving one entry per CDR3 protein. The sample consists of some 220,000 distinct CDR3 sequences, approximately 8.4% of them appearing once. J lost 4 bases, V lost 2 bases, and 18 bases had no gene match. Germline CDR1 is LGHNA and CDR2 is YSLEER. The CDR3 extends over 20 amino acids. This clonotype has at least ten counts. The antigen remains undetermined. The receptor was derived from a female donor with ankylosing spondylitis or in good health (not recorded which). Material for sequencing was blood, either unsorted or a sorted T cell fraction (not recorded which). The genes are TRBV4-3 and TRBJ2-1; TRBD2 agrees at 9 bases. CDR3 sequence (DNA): TGCGCCAGCAGCCAATCCGGCGGGAGGGACCGTATATATCTTTACAATGAGCAGTTCTTC. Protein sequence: CASSQSGGRDRIYLYNEQFF.